Shown below are 24 T cell receptor beta chains from a single sample sequenced in a study of T cell repertoires in cytomegalovirus infection. TCRdb redid the calling of the reads with MiXCR, one entry per CDR3 protein. Among some 300,000 distinct CDR3 sequences listed, 12% to 15% were seen once. Material: PBMCs. These receptors all stem from a human donor in good health (CMV status not recorded). Some clones in this sample may be carry-over from other donors' samples.

In this sample, this clonotype turned up a few times. J is TRBJ2-3 and V is TRBV20-1; D not resolved. The germline CDR1 and CDR2 sequences are DFQATT and SNEGSKA (reference sequence). V lost 0 bases and J lost 1, with 5 bases in between. This CDR3 contains 13 residues. This CDR3 is CSARDIRTDTQYF. CDR3 nucleotide sequence: TGCAGTGCTAGAGACATACGCACAGATACGCAGTATTTT.

This clonotype was seen repeatedly, ten times or more. The V call is TRBV6-5, the J call TRBJ2-1; 8 nucleotides line up with TRBD1. CDR3 length: 15 residues. J lost 5 bases, V lost 5 bases, and 8 bases had no gene match. Germline loops: CDR1 MNHEY, CDR2 SVGAGI. CDR3 sequence: CASSPGGWSDNEQFF. CDR3 sequence (DNA): TGTGCCAGCAGTCCAGGGGGCTGGTCGGACAATGAGCAGTTCTTC.

This rearrangement joins TRBV20-1 to TRBJ1-1; D unclear. V lost 3 bases to trimming and J lost 9 bases, with 11 bases between them. From germline, CDR1 is DFQATT and CDR2 SNEGSKA (reference sequence). The CDR3 consists of 11 residues. The CDR3 region has the DNA TGCAGTGCTAGGTGGGCATTACAAGCTTTCTTT. It encodes CSARWALQAFF.

This clonotype was seen a few times. The chain joins TRBV6-2 or TRBV6-3 to TRBJ2-2; D is ambiguous. Between the trimmed V and J ends, which lost 6 bases and 6 bases, there was a span of 14 bases. Germline CDR1 is MNHEY and CDR2 is SVGEGT. The CDR3 totals 14 residues. In nucleotides, the CDR3 is TGTGCCAGCAGCCGCGCGGTGGGTGCCGGGGAGCTGTTTTTT. This gives the protein CASSRAVGAGELFF.

V gene TRBV7-9 combines with J gene TRBJ2-2; weak D call: TRBD2 (5 bases). V dropped 5 bases and J dropped 1 base, with 14 bases sitting between them. Per germline, CDR1 SEHNR and CDR2 FQNEAQ (reference sequence). The CDR3 runs to 16 residues. The CDR3 nucleotides are TGTGCCAGCAGCCCCTCTGGACTTCGGAACACCGGGGAGCTGTTTTTT. Translated: CASSPSGLRNTGELFF. Based on the CDR3 plus reference TRBV7-9 and TRBJ2-2, the full variable domain is DTGVSQNPRHKITKRGQNVTFRCDPISEHNRLYWYRQTLGQGPEFLTYFQNEAQLEKSRLLSDRFSAERPKGSFSTLEIQRTEQGDSAMYLCASSPSGLRNTGELFFGEGSRLTVL.

This clonotype was counted at least ten times. The chain combines TRBV27 with TRBJ2-3, with TRBD2 identical over 7 bases. Trimming at V came to 2 bases and at J to 0 bases, leaving 20 bases not matched to a gene. The CDR3 has 21 residues. From germline, CDR1 is MNHEY and CDR2 SMNVEV (reference sequence). The CDR3 DNA reads TGTGCCAGCAGTTTAAGGGGCCGGCTAGCGGCAATGCCGAGGAGCACAGATACGCAGTATTTT. It yields the protein CASSLRGRLAAMPRSTDTQYF.

This sequence joins TRBV7-2 and TRBJ2-7, with 8 nucleotides matching TRBD1. The CDR3 consists of 15 residues. With V trimmed by 5 bases and J by 3 bases, 9 bases remained unmatched. Per germline, CDR1 SGHTA and CDR2 FQGNSA. The CDR3 region is CASSPGTGPYYEQYF. CDR3 nucleotide sequence: TGTGCCAGCAGCCCTGGGACAGGACCTTACTACGAGCAGTACTTC.

The CDR3 nucleotides are TGCAGCGTCGGGGTCGCCTACGAGCAGTACTTC. This gives the protein CSVGVAYEQYF. The chain uses TRBV29-1 and TRBJ2-7; perhaps TRBD2 as D (5 bases). Germline assignment: CDR1 SQVTM and CDR2 ANQGSEA. V lost 6 bases to trimming and J lost 2 bases, with 8 bases between them. The CDR3 has 11 residues.

The table lists this clonotype with a few counts. The gene calls are TRBV7-2 and TRBJ1-1, with a weak D call TRBD1 (6 bases). The V end was cut by 8 bases, the J end by 4 bases, with 17 bases between. This CDR3 has 14 residues. CDR1 SGHTA and CDR2 FQGNSA come from the germline V gene. In DNA, the CDR3 is TGTGCCAGCCGTAGGGTAGGGGGGAGCACTGAAGCTTTCTTT. This translates into CASRRVGGSTEAFF.

The chain couples TRBV29-1 to TRBJ2-5, with D perhaps matching TRBD1 or TRBD2 (6 bases each). The CDR3 covers 15 residues. V was cut by 4 bases and J by 3 bases, with 18 bases left in between. CDR1 SQVTM and CDR2 ANQGSEA come from the germline V gene. The CDR3 reads CSVAGQRAGEETQYF. CDR3 sequence (DNA): TGCAGCGTTGCTGGACAGCGGGCCGGGGAAGAGACCCAGTACTTC.

This clonotype was observed many times. The chain combines TRBV11-3 with TRBJ2-5; 8 nucleotides align to TRBD2. V was pared by 1 base and J by 5 bases, with 12 bases of the junction left unmatched. Looked up from germline, CDR1 is SGHNT and CDR2 is YENEEA. This CDR3 is built from 17 residues. The CDR3 here is CASSLVTGTRAVETQYF. The CDR3 DNA reads TGTGCCAGCAGCTTAGTAACCGGGACTAGAGCTGTGGAGACCCAGTACTTC.

The chain has TRBV7-3 and TRBJ2-5; D possibly corresponds to TRBD1 (5 bases). Germline lookup yields CDR1 SGHTA and CDR2 FQGTGA. V lost 5 bases to trimming and J lost 4 bases, with 11 bases between them. The CDR3 is 13 amino acids. The chain's CDR3 is CASSPGHSETQYF. The CDR3 DNA reads TGTGCCAGCAGCCCCGGACACTCAGAGACCCAGTACTTC.

This clonotype was recorded at least ten times. The gene calls are TRBV7-3 and TRBJ2-1; D may be TRBD2 (6 bases). V lost 0 bases and J lost 8, with 20 bases in between. In germline, CDR1 is SGHTA, CDR2 FQGTGA. CDR3 length equals 17 residues. The CDR3 reads CASSLTGGPSAWDEQFF. As DNA, the CDR3 is TGTGCCAGCAGCTTAACGGGAGGCCCTAGCGCATGGGATGAGCAGTTCTTC.

The table lists this clonotype with many counts. The V gene is TRBV7-9, the J gene TRBJ2-1, with TRBD1 matching 9 bases. The CDR3 loop spans 15 amino acids. Germline CDR1 SEHNR, CDR2 FQNEAQ (reference sequence). The V segment lost 3 bases and the J segment 6 bases; nucleotides outside the gene matches: 6. The CDR3 protein is CASSLGDRDSNEQFF. CDR3 in DNA: TGTGCCAGCAGCTTGGGGGACAGGGACTCCAATGAGCAGTTCTTC.

This clonotype was seen a handful of times. V gene TRBV6-6 combines with J gene TRBJ2-7, with D perhaps assigned TRBD1 or TRBD2 (5 bases each). There are 16 residues in the CDR3. Trimming took off 7 bases at V and 2 bases at J, with 21 bases between the two ends. CDR1 is MNHNY and CDR2 is SVGAGI in the germline V gene (reference sequence). DNA of the CDR3: TGTGCCAGCACCGGAGGAACCGGGACCATTACCTACGAGCAGTACTTC. It encodes CASTGGTGTITYEQYF.

This clonotype has only one observation. The J gene is TRBJ1-1, the V gene TRBV4-3; no clear D gene. Germline CDR1 is LGHNA and CDR2 is YSLEER. The V end was cut by 0 bases, the J end by 3 bases, with 11 bases between. The length of the CDR3 is 15 residues. CDR3 sequence reads: CASSQEGGWYTEAFF. The CDR3 DNA sequence: TGCGCCAGCAGCCAAGAAGGTGGGTGGTACACTGAAGCTTTCTTT.

The chain is built from TRBV9 and TRBJ1-1; a possible D gene is TRBD1 (5 bases). In germline, CDR1 is SGDLS, CDR2 YYNGEE. This CDR3 has 14 residues. The V end was cut by 0 bases, the J end by 5 bases, with 11 bases between. The CDR3 bases are TGTGCCAGCAGCGTAGCTGGGGCAGGGACTGAAGCTTTCTTT. Residues: CASSVAGAGTEAFF.

The chain has TRBV5-1 and TRBJ2-7, with no clear D. CDR1 is SGHRS and CDR2 is YFSETQ in the germline V gene. This CDR3 comprises 15 residues. Deletions cut 0 bases from V and 3 bases from J, with 13 bases between. In DNA, the CDR3 is TGCGCCAGCAGCTTGGCTGGGCAGCCACACTACGAGCAGTACTTC. It specifies CASSLAGQPHYEQYF.

V and J are TRBV27 and TRBJ1-2, with TRBD1 as a possible D gene (5 bases). Trimming shortened V by 6 bases and J by 4 bases, and 21 bases separated the two germline ends. This CDR3 is built from 16 residues. From germline, CDR1 is MNHEY and CDR2 SMNVEV (reference sequence). CDR3 protein: CASSDQGRPQLYGYTF. In nucleotides, the CDR3 is TGTGCCAGCAGCGACCAGGGACGGCCCCAACTCTATGGCTACACCTTC.

This clonotype has just a few counts. CDR3 loop: CASSLRAPGAEQYF. Written as DNA, the CDR3 is TGTGCCAGTAGCCTCAGAGCCCCCGGGGCAGAGCAGTACTTC. The V gene is TRBV19, the J gene TRBJ2-7, with D perhaps matching TRBD1 or TRBD2 (5 bases each). The CDR3 loop spans 14 amino acids. Deletions cut 6 bases from V and 7 bases from J, with 19 bases between. Germline CDR1 reads LNHDA; CDR2 reads SQIVND (reference sequence).

The chain couples TRBV4-3 to TRBJ1-2, with D unclear. The CDR3 loop spans 14 amino acids. With 1 base removed from V and 6 bases from J, the gap between germline ends came to 12 bases. CDR1 is LGHNA and CDR2 is YSLEER in the germline V gene. In DNA, the CDR3 is TGCGCCAGCAGCCAAGGAGGTGGGCGTGATGGCTACACCTTC. It is translated as CASSQGGGRDGYTF.

This clonotype showed up just a few times. The rearrangement joins TRBV6-2 or TRBV6-3 to TRBJ1-5; D perhaps matches TRBD1 (6 bases). CDR1 and CDR2 from the germline V gene are MNHEY and SVGEGT. This CDR3 is built from 15 residues. Trimming shortened V by 6 bases and J by 6 bases, and 18 bases separated the two germline ends. CDR3 nucleotide sequence: TGTGCCAGCAGCATCAGTGTAGGGGGGACTCAGCCCCAGCATTTT. This codes for CASSISVGGTQPQHF.

This clonotype showed up many times. The chain uses TRBV15 and TRBJ2-7, with D maybe TRBD1 (6 bases). Per the germline V gene, CDR1 is LNHNV and CDR2 is YYDKDF (reference sequence). V was trimmed by 4 bases and J by 5 bases, leaving 24 bases between them. The CDR3 loop spans 17 amino acids. The CDR3 spells CATSTNIRTARGNEQYF. In DNA form, the CDR3 reads TGTGCCACCAGCACGAACATAAGGACAGCGAGGGGGAACGAGCAGTACTTC.

The chain carries TRBV29-1 and TRBJ1-3, with D unclear. The CDR3 is 13 amino acids. V lost 4 bases and J lost 0, with 7 bases in between. CDR1 is SQVTM, CDR2 ANQGSEA, per germline. CDR3 residues: CSVAQISGNTIYF. The DNA for the CDR3 is TGCAGCGTTGCTCAGATCTCTGGAAACACCATATATTTT.